This T cell receptor beta chain originates from a study of PD-1 blockade in classical Hodgkin lymphoma. This CDR3 spans 15 amino acids. The germline gives CDR1 KGHSH, CDR2 LQKENI. V was cut by 2 bases and J by 3 bases, with 12 bases left in between. Some clones are missing from TCRdb's copy, which holds only in-frame ones; the method was immunoSEQ multiplex PCR. The sample yields just under 20,000 clones, around four fifths seen once. Time point noted: cycle 4 day 1 (C4D1), after six to seven weeks of nivolumab. Relapse after autologous stem cell transplantation occurred in every patient, and brentuximab vedotin exposure varied. Magnetic negative selection was used to purify CD4+ T cells from thawed PBMCs.

Sequenced here: CD4+ T cells from blood, sampled before the fourth cycle of nivolumab. The TCR sequence derives from a human donor with classical Hodgkin lymphoma. The chain combines TRBV18 with TRBJ2-3, with D possibly matching TRBD2 (6 bases). This CDR3 is CASSPKTGVTDTQYF. The CDR3 DNA reads TGTGCCAGCTCACCAAAAACGGGAGTTACAGATACGCAGTATTTT.